This TCR beta chain was sequenced during a study of T cells in Graves' hyperthyroidism and ophthalmopathy (dated 2019 in TCRdb). Study-level background: To identify TCR V-J signatures that set the groups apart, the researchers used a discovery cohort of 100 or so patients, made up of 40 to 45 with Graves' ophthalmopathy and 55 to 65 with stable Graves' hyperthyroidism. After blood sampling, hyperthyroidism patients were treated with methimazole at a starting dose of 30 mg daily, and ophthalmopathy patients were treated with high-dose intravenous methylprednisolone. In several Graves' hyperthyroidism patients, the study also compared T-cell repertoires from thyroid tissue with T-cell repertoires from blood. The 85 to 100 discovery patients were divided at random into training and test sets in a 7:3 ratio. An independent validation cohort of 18 to 20 hyperthyroidism patients and 17 patients who later progressed to ophthalmopathy tested prospective prediction of ophthalmopathy. According to the paper, TCR Vbeta CDR3 sequencing was carried out on some 140 peripheral blood samples, which came from under 50 ophthalmopathy, 80 or so hyperthyroidism and some 17 progressor patients. Overall study results and their limits: Ophthalmopathy was separated from stable hyperthyroidism by a 13 V-J signature model, with 85% to 90% sensitivity and 81% to 83% specificity obtained in cross-validation and 80%/75% obtained in testing. During validation, the model predicted progression to ophthalmopathy a median of roughly six months ahead of onset, with around 70% sensitivity and around 72% specificity. Sample size was not statistically predetermined, and blinding of investigators to group allocation was not performed. Most expanded thyroid clonotypes (frequency above 0.001) were also found in blood, which suggests that blood repertoires may mirror thyroid immune responses.

The CDR3 holds 14 amino acids from the cysteine to the phenylalanine. This entry keeps only the CDR3 DNA: 42 bases, framed from base 1. At the junction V is shortened by 8 bases and J by 2 bases; bases outside the gene matches: 11. As encoded in the germline V gene, CDR1 is SQVTM while CDR2 is ANQGSEA. Amplification of TCR beta CDR3 regions was carried out from RNA transcripts. A first-round RT-PCR of the TCR CDR3 used the HTBI primer set with the Qiagen OneStep RT-PCR kit. Libraries were constructed in a second round of multiplex PCR, after which size selection and purification were performed. Paired-end sequencing of the libraries was performed with 100 bp reads on an Illumina HiSeq2000. Per the original workflow: SOAPnuke was used to process the raw data, throwing out any read that contained adapters or uncalled bases, had a mean Phred below 15, or lacked an exact constant-primer or identifier match. COPE v1.2.5 was used to merge high-quality paired reads, and clonotypes were defined as unique nucleotide sequences. Clonotypes were aligned to IMGT TRBV, TRBD and TRBJ reference segments using MiTCR v1.1. The analysis included only V-J combinations with a frequency above 0.0001, which together covered more than 99% of the repertoires. The TCS score was defined as the ratio of F50 (clonal expansion) to E x V (chaos), calculated using BLOSUM62-based TCRdist between CDR3 peptides within each V-J. Welch's t-statistics and random forest reduced around 550 V-J features to some 14, which were used in a naive Bayes classifier (R e1071). The Morisita-Horn index was used to measure how similar the thyroid and blood repertoires were. Using fastp at Q25 and MiXCR, TCRdb reprocessed the public reads and kept productive beta chains. Identical CDR3 protein sequences are pooled into one entry, listed with their most common genes and DNA. None of the V and J calls come from the authors' own analysis; TCRdb made them. The sample has about 640,000 distinct CDR3 sequences on record, 45% of them singletons. About 7% of the sample comes from the top ten.

Comment on this clonotype: Its antigen specificity is not known. No base quality information exists; no much larger clone differs at one position.

Any patient with an uncontrolled infection, another autoimmune disease, pregnancy or lactation was excluded. Diagnoses were established on the basis of clinical symptoms, serum thyroxine and TRAb, thyroid ultrasound, and orbital computed tomography. Total RNA was extracted using Trizol reagent, and RNA quality was assessed on an Agilent 2100 Bioanalyzer. The chain employs TRBV29-1 and TRBJ1-2, and 7 junction bases match TRBD1. The source material was peripheral blood or thyroid tissue (not recorded which). The source of this sequence is an adult man with Graves' disease, either hyperthyroidism or ophthalmopathy (not recorded which). The CDR3 region has the sequence CSLTRQGNNYGYTF. Here is the DNA: TGCAGCCTCACGCGACAGGGTAACAACTATGGCTACACCTTC.